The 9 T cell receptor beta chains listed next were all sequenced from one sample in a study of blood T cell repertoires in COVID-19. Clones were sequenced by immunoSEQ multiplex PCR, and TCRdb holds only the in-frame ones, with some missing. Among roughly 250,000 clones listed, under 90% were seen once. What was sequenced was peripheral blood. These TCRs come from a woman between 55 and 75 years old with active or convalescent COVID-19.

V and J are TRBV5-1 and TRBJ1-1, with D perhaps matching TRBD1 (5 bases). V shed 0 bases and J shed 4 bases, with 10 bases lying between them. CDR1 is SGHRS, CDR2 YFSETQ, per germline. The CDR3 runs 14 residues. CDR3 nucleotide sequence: TGCGCCAGCAGCTTGGACGTCAGGGCCACTGAAGCTTTCTTT. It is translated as CASSLDVRATEAFF.

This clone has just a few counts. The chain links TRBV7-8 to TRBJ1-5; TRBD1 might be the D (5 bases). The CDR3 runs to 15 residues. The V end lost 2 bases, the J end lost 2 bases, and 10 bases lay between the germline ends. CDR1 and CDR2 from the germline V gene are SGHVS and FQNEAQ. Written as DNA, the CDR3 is TGTGCCAGCAGCTTACTCACAGGTGGCAATCAGCCCCAGCATTTT. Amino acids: CASSLLTGGNQPQHF.

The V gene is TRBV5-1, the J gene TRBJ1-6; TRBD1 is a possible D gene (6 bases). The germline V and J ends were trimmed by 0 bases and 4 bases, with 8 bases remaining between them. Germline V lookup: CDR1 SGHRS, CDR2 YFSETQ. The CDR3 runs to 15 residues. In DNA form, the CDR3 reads TGCGCCAGCAGCTTGGAACAGGGTTATAATTCACCCCTCCACTTT. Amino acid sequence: CASSLEQGYNSPLHF.

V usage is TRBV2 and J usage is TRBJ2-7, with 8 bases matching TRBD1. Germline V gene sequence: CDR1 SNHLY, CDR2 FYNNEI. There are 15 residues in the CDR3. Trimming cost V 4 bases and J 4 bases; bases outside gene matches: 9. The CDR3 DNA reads TGTGCCAGCAGTGTTAGACAGGGGTCTTATTACGAGCAGTACTTC. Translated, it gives CASSVRQGSYYEQYF.

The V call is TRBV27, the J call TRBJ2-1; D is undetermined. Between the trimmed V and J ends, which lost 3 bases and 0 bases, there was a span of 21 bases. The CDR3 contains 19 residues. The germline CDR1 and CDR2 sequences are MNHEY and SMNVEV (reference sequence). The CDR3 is CASSFGPKYLRSSYNEQFF. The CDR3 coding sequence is TGTGCCAGCAGTTTCGGTCCGAAATACCTCCGGAGCTCCTACAATGAGCAGTTCTTC.

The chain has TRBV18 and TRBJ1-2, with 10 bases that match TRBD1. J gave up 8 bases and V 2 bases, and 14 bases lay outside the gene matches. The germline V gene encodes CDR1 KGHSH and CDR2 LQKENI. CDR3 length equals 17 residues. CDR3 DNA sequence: TGTGCCAGCTCACCAGACGGACAGGGGGGTAGAGTCGGAGGCTACACCTTC. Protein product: CASSPDGQGGRVGGYTF.

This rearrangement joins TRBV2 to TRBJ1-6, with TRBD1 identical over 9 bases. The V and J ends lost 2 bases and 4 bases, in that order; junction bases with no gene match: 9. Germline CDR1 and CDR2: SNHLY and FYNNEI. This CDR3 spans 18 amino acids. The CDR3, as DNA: TGTGCCAGCAGTGAACAGGGTAGACAGGGGGATTATAATTCACCCCTCCACTTT. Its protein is CASSEQGRQGDYNSPLHF.

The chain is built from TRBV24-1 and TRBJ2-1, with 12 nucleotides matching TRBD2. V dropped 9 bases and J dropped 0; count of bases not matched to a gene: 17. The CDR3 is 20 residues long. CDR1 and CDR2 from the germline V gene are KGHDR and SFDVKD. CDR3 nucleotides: TGTGCCACCGACGGACTAGCGGGGACCGCCCCCTTTAGCTCCTACAATGAGCAGTTCTTC. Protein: CATDGLAGTAPFSSYNEQFF.

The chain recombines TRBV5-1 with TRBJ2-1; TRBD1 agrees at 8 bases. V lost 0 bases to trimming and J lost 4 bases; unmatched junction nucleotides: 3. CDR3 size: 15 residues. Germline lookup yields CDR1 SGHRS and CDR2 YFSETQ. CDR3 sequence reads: CASSLEGQVYNEQFF. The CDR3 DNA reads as TGCGCCAGCAGCTTGGAGGGACAGGTATACAATGAGCAGTTCTTC.